The entry below gives a single T cell receptor beta chain sequence along with its context. This table comes from immunoSEQ multiplex PCR, and its TCRdb copy is limited to in-frame clones, with some not included. The sample holds roughly 120,000 clones; 70% to 90% are singletons and the top ten take 30% to 40%. Deletions cut 3 bases from V and 0 bases from J, with 11 bases between. CDR3 length: 15 amino acids. The germline gives CDR1 WSHSY, CDR2 SAAADI. This entry belongs to a study of control samples from healthy donors and cancer patients. Specimen: blood. The chain joins TRBV10-2 to TRBJ1-1, with D maybe TRBD1 (6 bases). This TCR derives from a man aged 45 to 65 in good health. The CDR3 sequence is CASSDPGQMNTEAFF. DNA for the CDR3: TGCGCCAGCAGTGACCCCGGACAGATGAACACTGAAGCTTTCTTT.